These 11 T cell receptor beta chains originate from one sample sequenced in a study of CD39 and CD103 CD8 tumor-infiltrating T cells. The protocol was immunoSEQ multiplex PCR, while the TCRdb copy is restricted to in-frame clones and leaves out a portion. The sample carries roughly 15,000 clones, 90% to 95% recorded once. Sequencing was done on a sample of CD8+ T cells sorted from blood. The subset denotes: total memory CD8 T cells (CD45RA-CCR7+/-) from blood or uninvolved lymph node. Receptor source: a human donor with head and neck squamous cell carcinoma.

This clone was seen a single time. The chain has TRBV19 and TRBJ1-1; no definite D call. Trimming removed 3 bases from V and 0 bases from J, with 8 bases in between. Germline V lookup: CDR1 LNHDA, CDR2 SQIVND (reference sequence). This CDR3 has 14 residues. This chain's CDR3 is CASSIGVMNTEAFF. The CDR3 nucleotides are TGTGCCAGTAGTATCGGAGTTATGAACACTGAAGCTTTCTTT.

The chain's CDR3 is CASSATGFQNTEAFF. For the CDR3, the DNA is TGTGCCAGTAGTGCCACAGGTTTCCAGAACACTGAAGCTTTCTTT. The chain combines TRBV19 with TRBJ1-1, with a weak D call TRBD1 (5 bases). Trimming took off 5 bases at V and 1 base at J, with 14 bases between the two ends. This CDR3 comprises 15 residues. The V gene's germline CDR1 is LNHDA and CDR2 SQIVND (reference sequence).

The V call is TRBV9, the J call TRBJ2-3, with D perhaps TRBD2 (5 bases). The CDR3 extends over 16 amino acids. Trimming took off 4 bases at V and 0 bases at J, with 15 bases between the two ends. Germline CDR1 is SGDLS and CDR2 is YYNGEE. The CDR3 is CASSSMSGTSTDTQYF. CDR3 DNA sequence: TGTGCCAGCAGCTCTATGAGCGGAACTAGCACAGATACGCAGTATTTT.

The chain carries TRBV7-8 and TRBJ2-6; no clear D gene. Germline CDR1 is SGHVS and CDR2 is FQNEAQ. V was clipped by 2 bases and J by 0 bases, with 5 bases between them. This CDR3 is 15 amino acids long. CDR3 sequence reads: CASSLTTSGANVLTF. The CDR3 DNA sequence: TGTGCCAGCAGCTTAACGACCTCTGGGGCCAACGTCCTGACTTTC. The full variable domain, with the rest looked up from reference TRBV7-8 and TRBJ2-6, is GAGVSQSPRYKVAKRGQDVALRCDPISGHVSLFWYQQALGQGPEFLTYFQNEAQLDKSGLPSDRFFAERPEGSVSTLKIQRTQQEDSAVYLCASSLTTSGANVLTFGAGSRLTVL.

V is TRBV4-1 and J is TRBJ2-2; 9 positions match TRBD2. V gave up 1 base and J gave up 5 bases; unmatched junction bases: 8. This CDR3 contains 17 residues. Germline CDR1 MGHRA, CDR2 YSYEKL. The CDR3 DNA reads as TGCGCCAGCAGCCAAGGTGGCGGGGGGGCCTGGACCGGGGAGCTGTTTTTT. Translation: CASSQGGGGAWTGELFF.

This clone turned up a few times. The chain combines TRBV5-1 with TRBJ1-1, with D unresolved. The CDR3 contains 14 residues. The ends were cut back, 7 bases at V and 0 bases at J, with 13 bases in the middle. Germline V gene sequence: CDR1 SGHRS, CDR2 YFSETQ. The CDR3 is CASGSVSMNTEAFF. The DNA of the CDR3 is TGCGCCAGCGGATCTGTCAGCATGAACACTGAAGCTTTCTTT. Based on the CDR3 plus reference TRBV5-1 and TRBJ1-1, the full variable domain is KAGVTQTPRYLIKTRGQQVTLSCSPISGHRSVSWYQQTPGQGLQFLFEYFSETQRNKGNFPGRFSGRQFSNSRSEMNVSTLELGDSALYLCASGSVSMNTEAFFGQGTRLTVV.

The gene calls are TRBV27 and TRBJ2-7; possibly TRBD1 for D (6 bases). This CDR3 is 12 amino acids long. Germline CDR1 reads MNHEY; CDR2 reads SMNVEV (reference sequence). V was pared by 6 bases and J by 5 bases, with 11 bases between. The CDR3 is CASSPTGHEQYF. The CDR3 nucleotides read TGTGCCAGCAGCCCTACAGGGCACGAGCAGTACTTC.

The chain employs TRBV5-1 and TRBJ1-1; no clear D. Per the germline V gene, CDR1 is SGHRS and CDR2 is YFSETQ. The V and J ends lost 2 bases and 4 bases respectively, with 9 bases between them. The CDR3 totals 13 residues. CDR3 coding DNA: TGCGCCAGCAGCTTAGCCCTGGGCACTGAAGCTTTCTTT. It encodes CASSLALGTEAFF.

J is TRBJ2-2 and V is TRBV6-1; D may be TRBD2 (5 bases). Trimming removed 2 bases at V and 6 bases at J, with 7 bases between. This CDR3 has 13 amino acids. CDR1 MNHNS and CDR2 SASEGT come from the germline V gene. The CDR3 sequence: CASSEPRAGELFF. Here the CDR3 DNA reads TGTGCCAGCAGTGAACCGAGGGCCGGGGAGCTGTTTTTT.

This clone has a single count. CDR3 region: CASSFRPGPTQETQYF. The DNA for the CDR3 is TGTGCCAGCAGCTTCCGCCCGGGACCCACTCAAGAGACCCAGTACTTC. The rearrangement joins TRBV7-8 to TRBJ2-5, with D perhaps assigned TRBD1 or TRBD2 (5 bases each). The CDR3 length is 16 residues. Per the germline V gene, CDR1 is SGHVS and CDR2 is FQNEAQ. V was trimmed by 3 bases and J by 2 bases, leaving 16 bases between them.

The chain joins TRBV27 to TRBJ2-7; TRBD2 might be the D (5 bases). The germline V gene has CDR1 MNHEY and CDR2 SMNVEV (reference sequence). The V and J ends lost 6 bases and 4 bases respectively, with 13 bases between them. This CDR3 is 13 amino acids long. The CDR3 loop is CASSPGLRYEQYF. The CDR3 DNA reads TGTGCCAGCAGCCCCGGACTCAGATACGAGCAGTACTTC.